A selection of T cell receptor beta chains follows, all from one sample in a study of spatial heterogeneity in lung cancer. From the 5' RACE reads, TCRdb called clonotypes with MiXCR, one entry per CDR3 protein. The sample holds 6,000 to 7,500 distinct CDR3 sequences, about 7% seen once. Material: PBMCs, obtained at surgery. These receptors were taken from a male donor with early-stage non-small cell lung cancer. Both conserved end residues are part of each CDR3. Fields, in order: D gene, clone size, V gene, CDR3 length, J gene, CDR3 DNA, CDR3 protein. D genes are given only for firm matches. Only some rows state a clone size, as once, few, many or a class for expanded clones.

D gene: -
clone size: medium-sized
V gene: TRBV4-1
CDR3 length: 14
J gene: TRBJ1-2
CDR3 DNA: TGCGCCAGCAGCCAAGGTTCAGTTAACTATGGCTACACCTTC
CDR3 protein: CASSQGSVNYGYTF

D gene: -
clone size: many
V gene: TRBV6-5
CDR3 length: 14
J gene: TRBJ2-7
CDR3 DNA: TGTGCCAGCAGTTACGGCCAGGGAGGTGCCGAGCAGTACTTC
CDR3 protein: CASSYGQGGAEQYF

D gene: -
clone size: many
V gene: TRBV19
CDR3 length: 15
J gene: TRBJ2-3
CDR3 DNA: TGTGCCAGTACCAAGACCCTGACAAGAACAGATACGCAGTATTTT
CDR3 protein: CASTKTLTRTDTQYF

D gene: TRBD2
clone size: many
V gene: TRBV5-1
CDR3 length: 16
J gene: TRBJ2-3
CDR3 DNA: TGCGCCAGCAGCCCACGTAGCGGGGGCATGGCAGATACGCAGTATTTT
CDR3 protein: CASSPRSGGMADTQYF

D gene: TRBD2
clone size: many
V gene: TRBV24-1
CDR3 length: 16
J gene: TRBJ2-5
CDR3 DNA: TGTGCCACCAGTGATTTGCTAGCGGGGGGCCAAGAGACCCAGTACTTC
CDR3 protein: CATSDLLAGGQETQYF

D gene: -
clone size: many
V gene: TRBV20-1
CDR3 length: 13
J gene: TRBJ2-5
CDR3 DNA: TGCAGTGCTGAAAGGACGGCCCGGGAGACCCAGTACTTC
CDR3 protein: CSAERTARETQYF

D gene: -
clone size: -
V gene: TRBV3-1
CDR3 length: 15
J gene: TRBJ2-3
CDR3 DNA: TGTGCCAGCAGCCAAGATCTGGCTAGCACAGATACGCAGTATTTT
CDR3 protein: CASSQDLASTDTQYF

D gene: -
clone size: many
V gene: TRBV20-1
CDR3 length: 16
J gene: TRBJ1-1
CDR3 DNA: TGCAGTGCTAGAACTCCGTTAGGACAGAAGATCTCTGAAGCTTTCTTT
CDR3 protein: CSARTPLGQKISEAFF

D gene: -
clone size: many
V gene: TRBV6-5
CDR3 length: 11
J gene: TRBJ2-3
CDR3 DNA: TGTGCCAGCAGGGGGATGGATACGCAGTATTTT
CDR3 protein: CASRGMDTQYF

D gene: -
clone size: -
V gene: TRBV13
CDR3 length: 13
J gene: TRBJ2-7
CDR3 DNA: TGTGCCAGCAGCTCTGGACGGGGTGAGGAGCAGTACTTC
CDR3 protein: CASSSGRGEEQYF